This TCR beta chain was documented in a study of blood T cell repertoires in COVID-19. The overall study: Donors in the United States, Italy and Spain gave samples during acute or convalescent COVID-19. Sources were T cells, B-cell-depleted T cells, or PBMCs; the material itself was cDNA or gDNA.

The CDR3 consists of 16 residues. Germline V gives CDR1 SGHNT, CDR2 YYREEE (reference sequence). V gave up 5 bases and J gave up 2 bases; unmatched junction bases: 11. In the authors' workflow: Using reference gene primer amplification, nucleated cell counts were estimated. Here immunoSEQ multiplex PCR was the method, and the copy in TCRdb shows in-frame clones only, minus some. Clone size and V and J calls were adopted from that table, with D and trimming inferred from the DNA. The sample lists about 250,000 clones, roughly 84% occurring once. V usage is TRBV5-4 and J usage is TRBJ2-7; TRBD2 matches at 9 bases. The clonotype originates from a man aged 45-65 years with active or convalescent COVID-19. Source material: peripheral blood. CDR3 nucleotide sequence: TGTGCCAGCAGAGCGGGGGGAGGGTCAAAAACCTACGAGCAGTACTTC. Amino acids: CASRAGGGSKTYEQYF.